Following are 19 T cell receptor beta chains from one sample sequenced in a study of memory CD4+ T cells and cytomegalovirus serostatus. Single viable CD3+CD4+CD8-CD45RO+ cells were sorted as the memory CD4+ T cells. The assay was immunoSEQ multiplex PCR, and TCRdb's table has in-frame clones only and misses some. The repertoire holds about 57,000 clones, with more than 60% as singletons. The material sequenced was memory CD4+ T cells from blood. These TCRs come from an adult in good health and CMV-seronegative.

This chain connects TRBV7-3 to TRBJ2-6, with D hard to call. The CDR3 sequence is 14 residues long. Trimming left V 4 bases short and J 0 bases short, with 4 bases between. Germline assignment: CDR1 SGHTA and CDR2 FQGTGA. CDR3 DNA: TGTGCCAGCAGCTGGGGCTCTGGGGCCAACGTCCTGACTTTC. Its translation: CASSWGSGANVLTF.

The gene calls are TRBV7-9 and TRBJ2-1, with 9 bases lining up with TRBD2. The CDR3 extends over 18 amino acids. Unmatched junction bases numbered 16, after V lost 2 bases and J lost 8 bases. CDR1 SEHNR and CDR2 FQNEAQ come from the germline V gene (reference sequence). The CDR3 here is CASSLRVRREGQGDEQFF. Here the CDR3 DNA reads TGTGCCAGCAGCTTAAGGGTACGGCGGGAGGGCCAGGGTGATGAGCAGTTCTTC.

The V gene is TRBV5-6, the J gene TRBJ2-1; D may be TRBD1 (5 bases). This CDR3 contains 15 residues. With 3 bases removed from V and 4 bases from J, the gap between germline ends came to 14 bases. Germline V lookup: CDR1 SGHDT, CDR2 YYEEEE. DNA for the CDR3: TGTGCCAGCAGCTATGACAGTAGGACGTACAATGAGCAGTTCTTC. Translating it yields CASSYDSRTYNEQFF. The whole variable domain, filled in from reference TRBV5-6 and TRBJ2-1, reads DAGVTQSPTHLIKTRGQQVTLRCSPKSGHDTVSWYQQALGQGPQFIFQYYEEEERQRGNFPDRFSGHQFPNYSSELNVNALLLGDSALYLCASSYDSRTYNEQFFGPGTRLTVL.

The chain couples TRBV27 to TRBJ2-1; 7 bases are shared with TRBD1. V gave up 4 bases and J gave up 5 bases; unmatched junction bases: 11. This CDR3 contains 16 residues. CDR1 MNHEY and CDR2 SMNVEV come from the germline V gene (reference sequence). The CDR3 region is CASSSLAGTENNEQFF. CDR3 nucleotides: TGTGCCAGCAGTTCACTCGCCGGGACAGAGAACAATGAGCAGTTCTTC.

The chain has TRBV7-2 and TRBJ1-2; no reliable D call. This CDR3 region has 13 residues. With 1 base removed from V and 2 bases from J, the gap between germline ends came to 5 bases. CDR1 SGHTA and CDR2 FQGNSA come from the germline V gene. CDR3 nucleotide sequence: TGTGCCAGCAGCTTAGACATCAACTATGGCTACACCTTC. This gives the protein CASSLDINYGYTF.

The rearrangement uses TRBV29-1 and TRBJ2-4; D possibly corresponds to TRBD1 (6 bases). The germline V gene encodes CDR1 SQVTM and CDR2 ANQGSEA. This CDR3 has 15 residues. V was pared by 4 bases and J by 0 bases, with 13 bases between. CDR3 coding DNA: TGCAGCGTTGGAGGGGGAACCCTAGCCAAAAACATTCAGTACTTC. Translating it yields CSVGGGTLAKNIQYF. The whole variable domain, filled in from reference TRBV29-1 and TRBJ2-4, reads SAVISQKPSRDICQRGTSLTIQCQVDSQVTMMFWYRQQPGQSLTLIATANQGSEATYESGFVIDKFPISRPNLTFSTLTVSNMSPEDSSIYLCSVGGGTLAKNIQYFGAGTRLSVL.

The gene calls are TRBV28 and TRBJ2-5, with TRBD2 matching 11 bases. The CDR3 consists of 16 residues. Trimming removed 3 bases from V and 7 bases from J; junction bases left unmatched: 10. In germline, CDR1 is MDHEN, CDR2 SYDVKM. CDR3 coding DNA: TGTGCCAGCAGTTTTAATAGCGGGAGGGCCGGGGCGACCCAGTACTTC. Protein sequence: CASSFNSGRAGATQYF.

The rearrangement links TRBV4-1 to TRBJ2-5, with D maybe TRBD2 (6 bases). Germline CDR1 MGHRA, CDR2 YSYEKL. V lost 1 base, J lost 1 base, and 19 bases lay in between. CDR3 length: 18 amino acids. The CDR3 loop is CASSQAPPAVGGQETQYF. CDR3 coding DNA: TGCGCCAGCAGCCAAGCCCCTCCGGCGGTCGGGGGCCAAGAGACCCAGTACTTC.

This rearrangement joins TRBV19 to TRBJ2-5; TRBD2 might be the D (5 bases). V lost 6 bases and J lost 7, with 15 bases in between. CDR1 and CDR2 from the germline V gene are LNHDA and SQIVND (reference sequence). CDR3 length: 13 residues. The CDR3 nucleotides read TGTGCCAGTAGCATGGAGGTTGCGGGGACCCAGTACTTC. It encodes CASSMEVAGTQYF.

The V and J genes are TRBV7-9 and TRBJ1-1; TRBD1 matches 7 bases. The germline V gene has CDR1 SEHNR and CDR2 FQNEAQ (reference sequence). The V and J ends lost 5 bases and 3 bases, in that order; junction bases with no gene match: 6. The CDR3 contains 14 residues. The CDR3 sequence is CASSPARGDTEAFF. In DNA form, the CDR3 reads TGTGCCAGCAGCCCCGCCAGGGGGGACACTGAAGCTTTCTTT.

The table lists this clone with a few counts. The chain joins TRBV11-2 to TRBJ2-1; D is unresolved. Germline CDR1 SGHAT, CDR2 FQNNGV. The CDR3 consists of 13 residues. Between the trimmed V and J ends, which lost 5 bases and 7 bases, there was a span of 12 bases. CDR3 residues: CASSVRLSNEQFF. The CDR3 bases are TGTGCCAGCAGCGTCAGATTGAGTAATGAGCAGTTCTTC. Using reference TRBV11-2 and TRBJ2-1 for the parts outside the CDR3, the full variable domain is EAGVAQSPRYKIIEKRQSVAFWCNPISGHATLYWYQQILGQGPKLLIQFQNNGVVDDSQLPKDRFSAERLKGVDSTLKIQPAKLEDSAVYLCASSVRLSNEQFFGPGTRLTVL.

This chain connects TRBV12-5 to TRBJ2-2; D is ambiguous. Germline V lookup: CDR1 LGHNT, CDR2 FRNRAP. The length of the CDR3 is 13 residues. Trimming stripped 6 bases from V and 0 bases from J, with 5 bases between. CDR3 sequence: CASGKPNTGELFF. The CDR3, as DNA: TGTGCTAGTGGCAAACCGAACACCGGGGAGCTGTTTTTT.

The CDR3 here is CASSSRTGDGYTF. CDR3 nucleotide sequence: TGTGCCAGCAGTTCCAGGACGGGAGATGGCTACACCTTC. The chain employs TRBV6-5 and TRBJ1-2, with unresolved D. Germline V gene sequence: CDR1 MNHEY, CDR2 SVGAGI. The CDR3 covers 13 residues. The ends were cut back, 4 bases at V and 6 bases at J, with 12 bases in the middle.

This chain links TRBV28 with TRBJ1-1; D possibly corresponds to TRBD1 (5 bases). The germline CDR1 and CDR2 sequences are MDHEN and SYDVKM. The CDR3 is 13 amino acids. The V and J ends lost 6 bases and 1 base respectively, with 9 bases between them. The CDR3 loop reads CASRGDGNTEAFF. CDR3 DNA sequence: TGTGCCAGCAGGGGGGACGGGAACACTGAAGCTTTCTTT.

The chain employs TRBV27 and TRBJ1-6; 7 bases are a match to TRBD1. V was pared by 5 bases and J by 3 bases, with 1 base of the junction left unmatched. The CDR3 contains 14 residues. Germline V lookup: CDR1 MNHEY, CDR2 SMNVEV (reference sequence). The CDR3 spells CASSPGGYNSPLHF. DNA for the CDR3: TGTGCCAGCAGTCCAGGGGGCTATAATTCACCCCTCCACTTT.

V usage is TRBV5-1 and J usage is TRBJ1-5; 8 bases align to TRBD1. After removal of 4 bases from V and 3 bases from J, the junction contained 6 bases not matched to a gene. Germline CDR1 SGHRS, CDR2 YFSETQ. The CDR3 extends over 15 amino acids. DNA for the CDR3: TGCGCCAGCAGCGCGACAGGGGCGAACAATCAGCCCCAGCATTTT. Protein sequence: CASSATGANNQPQHF.

This chain uses TRBV7-3 with TRBJ2-1; D may correspond to TRBD1 or TRBD2 (5 bases each). The CDR3 totals 15 residues. Germline V gives CDR1 SGHTA, CDR2 FQGTGA. With 1 base removed from V and 7 bases from J, the gap between germline ends came to 14 bases. CDR3 DNA sequence: TGTGCCAGCAGCTTAATCGGGACGCAGATTAATGAGCAGTTCTTC. This translates into CASSLIGTQINEQFF.

J is TRBJ2-7 and V is TRBV5-1; D remains unclear. V was trimmed by 4 bases and J by 3 bases, leaving 5 bases between them. The CDR3 totals 11 residues. Per the germline V gene, CDR1 is SGHRS and CDR2 is YFSETQ. This chain's CDR3 is CASSSDYEQYF. The CDR3 DNA is TGCGCCAGCAGCAGTGACTACGAGCAGTACTTC.

The chain couples TRBV2 to TRBJ1-6, with D possibly TRBD1 on 5 matching bases. V was shortened by 6 bases and J by 0 bases, with 24 bases between the two germline ends. The CDR3 sequence is 20 residues long. Germline lookup yields CDR1 SNHLY and CDR2 FYNNEI. CDR3 residues: CASRDTPQTGGSSYNSPLHF. The CDR3 nucleotides read TGTGCCAGCAGAGACACCCCGCAAACTGGGGGATCCTCCTATAATTCACCCCTCCACTTT.